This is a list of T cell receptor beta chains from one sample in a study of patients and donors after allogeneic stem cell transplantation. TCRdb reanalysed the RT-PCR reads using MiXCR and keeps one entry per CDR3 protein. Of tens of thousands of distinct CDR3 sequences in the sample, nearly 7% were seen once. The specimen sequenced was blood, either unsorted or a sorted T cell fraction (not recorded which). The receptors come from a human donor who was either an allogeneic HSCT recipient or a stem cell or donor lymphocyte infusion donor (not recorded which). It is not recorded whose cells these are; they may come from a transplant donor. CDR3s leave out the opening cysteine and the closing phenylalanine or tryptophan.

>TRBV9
ASSVGGGKGETQY
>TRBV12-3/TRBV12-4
ASSLGQGIYNEQF
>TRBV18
ASSPNGQGAAQPQH
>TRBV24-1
ATSDLGRNYGYT
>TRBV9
ASSESGSSYEQY
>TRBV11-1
ASSLIWDSGETQY
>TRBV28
ASGQEYNQPQH
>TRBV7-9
ASSFRGHGYT
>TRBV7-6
ASSLSRIRTENTGELF
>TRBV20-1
SASAILVGNEQY
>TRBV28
ASSAWGRGNTIY
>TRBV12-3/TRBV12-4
ASSSQGQGGSEQY
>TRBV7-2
ASSLGFEQF
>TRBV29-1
SVEYSRGRANEQF
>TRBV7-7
ASSRDRGMETQY
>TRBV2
ASSTGQGPNSPLH
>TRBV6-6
ASSYSHGTEAF
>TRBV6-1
ASSRKGISQY
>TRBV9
ASSASFGPLTGELF
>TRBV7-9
ASSFGQADTGELF
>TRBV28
ASSRASGKSYNEQF
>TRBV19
ASSILGGRRQPQH
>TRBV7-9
ASSRGQGISYGYT
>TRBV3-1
ASNPVAGGIQETQY
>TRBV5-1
ASSVGTDTDTQY
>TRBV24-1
ATSDWSTDTQY
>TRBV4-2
AIAPGTSGINEQF
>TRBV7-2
ASGQGATGELF
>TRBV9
ASSKGGPSIYEQY
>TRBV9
ASSVLEWNEQF
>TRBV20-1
SARFLAFYNEQF
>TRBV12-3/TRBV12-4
ASSLVGEQF
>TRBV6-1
ASSEGTDTQY
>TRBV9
ASSVRSTDTQY
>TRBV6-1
ASSVSANQPQH
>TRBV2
ASSLIGLAGNSDTQY
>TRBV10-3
AISESTYDEQY
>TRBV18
ASSLNQADTQY
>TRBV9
ASNRQGATGYT
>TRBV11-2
ASSLDFLATQF
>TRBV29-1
SVTEGDSNQPQH
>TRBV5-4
ASSFPGTGITGELF